This T cell receptor beta chain was sequenced during a study of blood T cell repertoires in COVID-19. J lost 0 bases, V lost 2 bases, and 6 bases had no gene match. The CDR3 has 16 amino acids. Germline-derived CDR1 and CDR2 are SGHRS and YFSETQ. Measured with immunoSEQ multiplex PCR; TCRdb has only the in-frame clones, and not every one. The sample shows 400,000 to 500,000 clones, about 88% of them seen only once. This clone was found a few times. The source of this sequence is a woman under 30 who had been exposed to COVID-19. The sample taken for sequencing was PBMCs or T cells enriched from blood (not recorded which). The J gene is TRBJ2-7, the V gene TRBV5-1, with TRBD1 matching 9 bases. The CDR3 coding sequence is TGCGCCAGCAGCTTTAGTCGGGACAGGGTCTCCTACGAGCAGTACTTC. Amino acids: CASSFSRDRVSYEQYF.